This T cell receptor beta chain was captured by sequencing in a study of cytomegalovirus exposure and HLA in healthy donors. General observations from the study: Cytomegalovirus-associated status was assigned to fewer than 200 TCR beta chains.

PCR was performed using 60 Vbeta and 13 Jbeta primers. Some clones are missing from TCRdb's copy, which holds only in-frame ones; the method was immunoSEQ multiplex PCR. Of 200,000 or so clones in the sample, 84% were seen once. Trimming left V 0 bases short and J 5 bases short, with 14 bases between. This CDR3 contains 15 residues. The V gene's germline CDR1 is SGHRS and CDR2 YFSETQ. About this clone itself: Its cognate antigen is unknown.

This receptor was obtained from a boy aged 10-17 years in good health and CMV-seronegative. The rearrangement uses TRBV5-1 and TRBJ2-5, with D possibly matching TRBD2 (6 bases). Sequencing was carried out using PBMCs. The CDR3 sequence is CASSLASDPVETQYF. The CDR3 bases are TGCGCCAGCAGCTTGGCTAGCGACCCGGTGGAGACCCAGTACTTC.